The rows below give T cell receptor beta chains drawn from one sample of a study of T cell responses to AZD1222 COVID-19 vaccine. Method: immunoSEQ multiplex PCR; TCRdb's copy keeps in-frame clones and lacks some. The sample consists of tens of thousands of clones, more than 75% of them appearing once. The source was peripheral blood, collected on day 0 of AZD1222 vaccination. The receptors stem from an adult in good health. Each CDR3 is given with its conserved first and last residue. Fields, in order: D gene, V gene, J gene, clone size, CDR3 protein, CDR3 DNA. D genes are given only for firm matches. A clone size is listed for some rows: how often the clone was seen (once, few, many), or a class if it is expanded.

NA	TRBV7-9	TRBJ1-4	NA	CASRSGASEKLFF	TGTGCCAGCAGAAGTGGGGCTTCAGAAAAACTGTTTTTT
NA	TRBV18	TRBJ1-5	NA	CASSSTEGNQPQHF	TGTGCCAGCTCAAGCACGGAGGGGAATCAGCCCCAGCATTTT
TRBD2	TRBV5-4	TRBJ2-1	NA	CASSFPSGSSYNEQFF	TGTGCCAGCAGCTTCCCTAGCGGAAGCTCCTACAATGAGCAGTTCTTC
TRBD2	TRBV19	TRBJ2-5	NA	CASSPSAGGQETQYF	TGTGCCAGTAGTCCCTCGGCGGGAGGACAAGAGACCCAGTACTTC
TRBD2	TRBV5-5	TRBJ2-1	NA	CASSGLAATYNEQFF	TGTGCCAGCAGTGGACTAGCGGCTACCTACAATGAGCAGTTCTTC
TRBD2	TRBV6-2/TRBV6-3	TRBJ2-3	once	CASSAPGGPTDTQYF	TGTGCCAGCAGTGCCCCGGGAGGGCCGACAGATACGCAGTATTTT
TRBD1	TRBV2	TRBJ1-2	NA	CASINRDRDYSYTF	TGTGCCAGCATCAACCGGGACAGGGATTATTCCTACACCTTC
NA	TRBV5-1	TRBJ1-4	NA	CASRGQEHEKLFF	TGCGCCAGCAGGGGGCAGGAGCACGAAAAACTGTTTTTT
NA	TRBV7-9	TRBJ1-5	NA	CASSRRDNQPQHF	TGTGCCAGCAGCCGGAGAGACAATCAGCCCCAGCATTTT
TRBD1	TRBV11-2	TRBJ2-5	NA	CASSLGRTGFQETQYF	TGTGCCAGCAGCTTAGGGAGGACAGGTTTCCAAGAGACCCAGTACTTC
NA	TRBV2	TRBJ1-2	NA	CASTNIGGSGYTF	TGTGCCAGCACCAATATTGGGGGGAGCGGCTACACCTTC
NA	TRBV30	TRBJ1-6	NA	CAWSERGAGSPLHF	TGTGCCTGGAGTGAGCGGGGGGCAGGATCACCCCTCCACTTT
TRBD1	TRBV30	TRBJ1-2	NA	CAWAGQGIYGYTF	TGTGCCTGGGCGGGACAGGGGATCTATGGCTACACCTTC
TRBD2	TRBV7-8	TRBJ2-2	NA	CASSLGLAGTGELFF	TGTGCCAGCAGCTTGGGACTAGCCGGCACCGGGGAGCTGTTTTTT
TRBD2	TRBV18	TRBJ2-7	NA	CASSPKAPASGLSYEQYF	TGTGCCAGCTCACCAAAAGCCCCCGCTAGCGGTCTCTCCTACGAGCAGTACTTC
TRBD1	TRBV5-1	TRBJ1-3	few	CASSSRQGDLSGNTIYF	TGCGCCAGCAGTTCTCGACAGGGCGATCTCTCTGGAAACACCATATATTTT
TRBD1	TRBV11-2	TRBJ1-1	NA	CASSLAGTGAFTEAFF	TGTGCCAGCAGCTTAGCCGGGACAGGGGCGTTCACTGAAGCTTTCTTT
NA	TRBV5-1	TRBJ1-3	NA	CASSLGWEGNTIYF	TGCGCCAGCAGCTTGGGCTGGGAAGGAAACACCATATATTTT
NA	TRBV6-5	TRBJ2-7	NA	CASSYSMQRSSYEQYF	TGTGCCAGCAGTTACTCGATGCAGAGAAGCTCCTACGAGCAGTACTTC
NA	TRBV11-2	TRBJ1-1	few	CASSLRRGTALYTEAFF	TGTGCCAGCAGCTTAAGGCGGGGGACGGCGCTCTACACTGAAGCTTTCTTT
NA	TRBV5-8	TRBJ2-7	NA	CASSLELGEQYF	TGTGCCAGCAGCTTGGAACTAGGGGAGCAGTACTTC
NA	TRBV25-1	TRBJ1-2	NA	CASSVSDYGYTF	TGTGCCAGCAGTGTTAGTGACTATGGCTACACCTTC
NA	TRBV11-2	TRBJ1-1	NA	CASSFGVYMNTEAFF	TGTGCCAGCAGCTTCGGGGTTTACATGAACACTGAAGCTTTCTTT
TRBD1	TRBV7-9	TRBJ2-2	NA	CASSSTGTGEAGELFF	TGTGCCAGCAGCTCTACCGGGACAGGGGAGGCCGGGGAGCTGTTTTTT
NA	TRBV19	TRBJ1-2	NA	CASSITSDPSYGYTF	TGTGCCAGTAGTATTACCAGCGACCCTTCCTATGGCTACACCTTC
NA	TRBV30	TRBJ2-3	NA	CAWSVPGKGLSTDTQYF	TGTGCCTGGAGTGTACCGGGAAAAGGACTGAGCACAGATACGCAGTATTTT
NA	TRBV28	TRBJ2-4	NA	CASSFGGAKNIQYF	TGTGCCAGCAGTTTTGGGGGAGCCAAAAACATTCAGTACTTC
TRBD1	TRBV19	TRBJ1-2	few	CASRAGTGGYYGYTF	TGTGCCAGTAGGGCCGGGACAGGGGGCTACTATGGCTACACCTTC
NA	TRBV29-1	TRBJ2-7	once	CSVEDPGSGQYF	TGCAGCGTTGAAGACCCAGGCTCGGGGCAGTACTTC
TRBD2	TRBV3-1/TRBV3-2	TRBJ2-3	NA	CASSQGETGGQYF	TGTGCCAGCAGCCAAGGCGAGACGGGGGGGCAGTATTTT
TRBD1	TRBV30	TRBJ2-7	NA	CAWSVQGGYYEQYF	TGTGCCTGGAGTGTACAGGGGGGATACTACGAGCAGTACTTC
TRBD2	TRBV5-1	TRBJ2-3	NA	CASSSGLAGGQAVSNTQYF	TGCGCCAGCAGTTCAGGACTAGCGGGGGGTCAGGCAGTCTCGAATACGCAGTATTTT
NA	TRBV12-3/TRBV12-4	TRBJ1-6	once	CASSPRDSPLHF	TGTGCCAGCAGTCCGAGAGATTCACCCCTCCACTTT
NA	TRBV7-9	TRBJ1-6	NA	CASSVTAGSPLHF	TGTGCCAGCAGCGTAACAGCAGGATCACCCCTCCACTTT
NA	TRBV6-5	TRBJ2-5	NA	CAGDTGAGGETQYF	TGTGCCGGGGACACGGGAGCCGGGGGAGAGACCCAGTACTTC
NA	TRBV6-4	TRBJ1-5	NA	CASRSPDSPRDSNQPQHF	TGTGCCAGCCGCTCCCCGGACAGCCCCAGGGATAGCAATCAGCCCCAGCATTTT
NA	TRBV5-8	TRBJ1-2	NA	CASSLQAVYGYTF	TGTGCCAGCAGCTTGCAGGCGGTCTATGGCTACACCTTC
TRBD1	TRBV27	TRBJ1-5	NA	CASSLIAGGTSNQPQHF	TGTGCCAGCAGTTTAATTGCAGGGGGCACCAGCAATCAGCCCCAGCATTTT
NA	TRBV5-6	TRBJ1-2	NA	CASSRALQGYGYTF	TGTGCCAGCAGCCGAGCTCTACAGGGCTATGGCTACACCTTC
NA	TRBV4-1	TRBJ1-2	once	CASSPRESYGYTF	TGCGCCAGCAGCCCCAGGGAGAGCTATGGCTACACCTTC
NA	TRBV3-1/TRBV3-2	TRBJ1-6	NA	CASKETGINSPLHF	TGTGCCAGCAAGGAAACAGGAATTAATTCACCCCTCCACTTT
NA	TRBV25-1	TRBJ2-7	NA	CASSGVVSYEQYF	TGTGCCAGCAGTGGAGTGGTCTCCTACGAGCAGTACTTC
TRBD2	TRBV3-1/TRBV3-2	TRBJ2-7	NA	CASSQAAGSSYEQYF	TGTGCCAGCAGCCAAGCAGCGGGAAGCTCCTACGAGCAGTACTTC
NA	TRBV28	TRBJ1-2	NA	CASSSSGGWLNYGYTF	TGTGCCAGCAGTTCCTCCGGGGGGTGGTTAAACTATGGCTACACCTTC
TRBD1	TRBV6-5	TRBJ1-1	NA	CASSSPQGALGTEAFF	TGTGCCAGCAGTTCTCCCCAGGGGGCGCTGGGCACTGAAGCTTTCTTT
TRBD1	TRBV9	TRBJ1-1	few	CASSNTGGATEAFF	TGTGCCAGCAGCAATACAGGGGGAGCCACTGAAGCTTTCTTT
NA	TRBV10-1	TRBJ2-3	NA	CASSDIFGDPVTRTDTQYF	TGCGCCAGCAGTGATATCTTCGGTGACCCTGTTACTCGCACAGATACGCAGTATTTT
NA	TRBV3-1/TRBV3-2	TRBJ1-1	NA	CASSGAGNTEAFF	TGTGCCAGCAGCGGGGCCGGGAACACTGAAGCTTTCTTT
NA	TRBV2	TRBJ1-2	NA	CASGDGGYTF	TGTGCCAGCGGGGACGGTGGCTACACCTTC
NA	TRBV5-1	TRBJ2-1	NA	CASSLSSVSYNEQFF	TGCGCCAGCAGCTTGTCTAGTGTTAGCTACAATGAGCAGTTCTTC
NA	TRBV10-1	TRBJ1-5	NA	CASSDLGNQPQHF	TGCGCCAGCAGTGATTTAGGGAATCAGCCCCAGCATTTT
TRBD1	TRBV2	TRBJ2-2	NA	CASSPKGADTGELFF	TGTGCCAGCAGCCCTAAGGGGGCCGACACCGGGGAGCTGTTTTTT
TRBD2	TRBV7-2	TRBJ2-1	NA	CASSLAGTSGISYNEQFF	TGTGCCAGCAGCTTAGCAGGGACTAGCGGGATTTCCTACAATGAGCAGTTCTTC
NA	TRBV30	TRBJ1-1	NA	CASRLGTMIF	TGTGCCTCCAGACTGGGGACAATGATCTTT
NA	TRBV30	TRBJ1-5	NA	CAWTLSRAAGHF	TGTGCCTGGACGTTGTCACGGGCGGCCGGGCATTTT
NA	TRBV11-1	TRBJ2-7	NA	CASSFQGSSSYEQYF	TGTGCCAGCAGCTTTCAGGGGTCCTCCTCCTACGAGCAGTACTTC
NA	TRBV7-9	TRBJ2-7	NA	CASSLEGPDYEQYF	TGTGCCAGCAGCTTGGAGGGGCCCGACTACGAGCAGTACTTC
NA	TRBV24-1	TRBJ1-1	NA	CATESGGGNTEAFF	TGTGCCACCGAATCAGGCGGGGGGAACACTGAAGCTTTCTTT
TRBD2	TRBV24-1	TRBJ2-3	NA	CATSEPTSRGADTQYF	TGTGCCACCAGTGAACCCACTAGTCGGGGGGCAGATACGCAGTATTTT